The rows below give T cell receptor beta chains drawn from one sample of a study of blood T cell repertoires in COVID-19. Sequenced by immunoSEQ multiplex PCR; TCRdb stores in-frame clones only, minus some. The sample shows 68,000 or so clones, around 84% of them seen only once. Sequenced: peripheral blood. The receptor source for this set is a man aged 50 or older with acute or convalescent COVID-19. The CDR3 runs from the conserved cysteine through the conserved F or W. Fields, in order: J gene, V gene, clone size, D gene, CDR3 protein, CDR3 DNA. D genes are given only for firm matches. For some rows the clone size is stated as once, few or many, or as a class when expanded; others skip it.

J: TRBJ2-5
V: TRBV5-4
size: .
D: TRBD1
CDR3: CASSARQGKETQYF
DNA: TGTGCCAGCAGCGCCAGACAGGGAAAAGAGACCCAGTACTTC

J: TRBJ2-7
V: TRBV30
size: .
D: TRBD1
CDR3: CAWATWMGTGGYEQYF
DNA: TGTGCCTGGGCGACGTGGATGGGGACAGGGGGCTACGAGCAGTACTTC

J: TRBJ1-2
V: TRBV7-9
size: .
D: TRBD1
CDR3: CASSGTGKEGYGYTF
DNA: TGTGCCAGCAGCGGGACAGGGAAAGAGGGCTATGGCTACACCTTC

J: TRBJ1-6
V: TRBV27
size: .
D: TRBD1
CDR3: CASRAQGAGAPLHF
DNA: TGTGCCAGCAGAGCTCAGGGGGCAGGGGCACCCCTCCACTTT

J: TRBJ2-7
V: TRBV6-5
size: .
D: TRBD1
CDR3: CASSLTGGRTYEQYF
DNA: TGTGCCAGCAGTTTGACAGGGGGTCGAACCTACGAGCAGTACTTC

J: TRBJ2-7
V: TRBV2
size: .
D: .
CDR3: CASSGDFYEQYF
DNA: TGTGCCAGCAGTGGAGACTTCTACGAGCAGTACTTC

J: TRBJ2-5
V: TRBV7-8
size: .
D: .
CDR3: CASSLTKDYPVQETQYF
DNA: TGTGCCAGCAGCCTAACAAAGGACTATCCGGTCCAAGAGACCCAGTACTTC

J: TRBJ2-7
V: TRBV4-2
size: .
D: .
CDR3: CASSQDLQGTYEQYF
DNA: TGTGCCAGCAGCCAAGATCTTCAGGGAACCTACGAGCAGTACTTC

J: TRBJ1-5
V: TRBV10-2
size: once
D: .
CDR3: CATHEESLQPQHF
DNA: TGCGCCACCCACGAAGAGAGCCTACAGCCCCAGCATTTT

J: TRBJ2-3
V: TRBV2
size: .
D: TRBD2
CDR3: CASTAYGGSTDTQYF
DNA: TGTGCCAGCACGGCTTACGGGGGGAGCACAGATACGCAGTATTTT

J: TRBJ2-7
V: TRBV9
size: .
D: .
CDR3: CASSVAEDRGRGDEQYF
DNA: TGTGCCAGCAGCGTAGCGGAGGACAGAGGCAGGGGCGACGAGCAGTACTTC

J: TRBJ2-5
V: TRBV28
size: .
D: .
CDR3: CASSLGLASLQTQYF
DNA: TGTGCCAGCAGTTTGGGGCTAGCGTCTCTGCAGACCCAGTACTTC

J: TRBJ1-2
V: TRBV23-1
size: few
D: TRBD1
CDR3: CASRRPRQGSVNYGYTF
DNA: TGCGCCAGCCGCCGACCGCGACAGGGATCCGTGAACTATGGCTACACCTTC

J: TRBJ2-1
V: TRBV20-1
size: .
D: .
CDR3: CSAESYNEQFF
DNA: TGCAGTGCTGAGTCTTACAATGAGCAGTTCTTC

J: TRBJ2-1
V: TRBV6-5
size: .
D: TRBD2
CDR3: CASLTSGSYNEQFF
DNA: TGTGCCAGTTTGACTAGCGGGTCCTACAATGAGCAGTTCTTC

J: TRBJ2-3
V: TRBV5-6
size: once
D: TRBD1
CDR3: CASSFRDRATDTQYF
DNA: TGTGCCAGCAGCTTCCGGGACAGGGCAACAGATACGCAGTATTTT

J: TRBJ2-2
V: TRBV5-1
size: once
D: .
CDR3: CASSLSPRITGELFF
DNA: TGCGCCAGCAGCTTGTCCCCCAGAATTACCGGGGAGCTGTTTTTT

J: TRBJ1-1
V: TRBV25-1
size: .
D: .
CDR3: CASQKAGTMNTEAFF
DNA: TGTGCCAGCCAGAAGGCAGGAACAATGAACACTGAAGCTTTCTTT

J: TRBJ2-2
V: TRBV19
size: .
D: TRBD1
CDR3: CASRTGTENTGELFF
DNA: TGTGCCAGTAGAACCGGGACAGAGAACACCGGGGAGCTGTTTTTT

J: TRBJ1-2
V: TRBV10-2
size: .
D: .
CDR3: CASRSQTQGYTF
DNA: TGCGCCAGCAGAAGCCAGACTCAGGGCTACACCTTC

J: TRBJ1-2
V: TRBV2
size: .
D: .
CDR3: CASSESTDSYTF
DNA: TGTGCCAGCAGTGAAAGCACAGATTCCTACACCTTC

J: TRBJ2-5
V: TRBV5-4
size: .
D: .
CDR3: CASSLRELTQETQYF
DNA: TGTGCCAGCAGCTTGCGGGAGTTAACCCAAGAGACCCAGTACTTC

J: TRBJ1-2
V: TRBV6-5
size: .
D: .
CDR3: CASTVRGSPNYGYTF
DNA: TGTGCCAGCACGGTACGGGGGTCCCCTAACTATGGCTACACCTTC

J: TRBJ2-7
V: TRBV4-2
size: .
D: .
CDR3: CASSQGGLSYEQYF
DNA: TGTGCCAGCAGCCAAGGAGGGCTCTCCTACGAGCAGTACTTC

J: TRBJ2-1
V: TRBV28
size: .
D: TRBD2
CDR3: CASSSAGGNNEQFF
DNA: TGTGCCAGCAGTTCGGCGGGAGGCAACAATGAGCAGTTCTTC

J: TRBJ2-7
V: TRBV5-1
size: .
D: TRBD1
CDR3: CASSWTGAGYEQYF
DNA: TGCGCCAGCAGCTGGACAGGGGCCGGCTACGAGCAGTACTTC

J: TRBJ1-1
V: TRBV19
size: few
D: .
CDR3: CASSMVAMNTEAFF
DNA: TGTGCCAGTAGTATGGTTGCTATGAACACTGAAGCTTTCTTT

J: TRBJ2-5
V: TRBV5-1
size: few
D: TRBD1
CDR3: CASSLALQGQETQYF
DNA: TGCGCCAGCAGCTTGGCCTTACAGGGGCAAGAGACCCAGTACTTC

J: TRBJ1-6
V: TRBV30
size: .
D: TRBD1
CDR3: CAWRVGGTVGNSPLHF
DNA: TGTGCCTGGAGGGTAGGGGGGACAGTGGGAAATTCACCCCTCCACTTT

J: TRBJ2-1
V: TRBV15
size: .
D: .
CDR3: CATSTRQGSYNEQFF
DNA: TGTGCCACCAGCACGCGACAAGGAAGCTACAATGAGCAGTTCTTC

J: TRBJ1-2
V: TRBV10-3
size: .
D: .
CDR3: CAISELRGSERGYTF
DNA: TGTGCCATCAGTGAGCTTAGGGGGTCAGAACGGGGCTACACCTTC

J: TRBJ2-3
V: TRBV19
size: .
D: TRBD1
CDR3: CASSILGQGYAQYF
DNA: TGTGCCAGTAGTATTCTGGGACAGGGGTACGCGCAGTATTTT